Listed here are 3 T cell receptor beta chains from one sample, sequenced in a study of blood T cells in healthy people across ages. Next came a second PCR, run for 7 to 11 cycles, which used a sample-barcoded 5' primer along with a J-beta primer mix. TCRdb recomputed calls from the 5' RACE reads with MiXCR, one row per CDR3 protein. The table lists some 1,500,000 distinct CDR3 sequences, 40% to 45% of them singletons. Sequences were obtained from blood. All receptors derive from a woman aged 18 to 35 in good health.

The V gene is TRBV6-2 or TRBV6-3, the J gene TRBJ2-3; 7 bases fit TRBD2. The CDR3 spans 17 residues. The trim removed 0 bases at V and 3 bases at J, leaving 9 bases unmatched. Germline loops: CDR1 MNHEY, CDR2 SVGEGT. The CDR3 is CASSYSWLADFTDTQYF. For the CDR3, the DNA is TGTGCCAGCAGTTACTCGTGGCTAGCGGATTTTACAGATACGCAGTATTTT.

The chain combines TRBV5-4 with TRBJ2-2, with TRBD2 matching 9 bases. The CDR3 spans 17 residues. Trimming cost V 4 bases and J 4 bases; bases outside gene matches: 11. Looked up from germline, CDR1 is SGHNT and CDR2 is YYREEE (reference sequence). In DNA, the CDR3 is TGTGCCAGCAGCATACTGGGAGCGGGAGGAATCACCGGGGAGCTGTTTTTT. Its translation is CASSILGAGGITGELFF.

In its sample, this clonotype was seen many times. This sequence joins TRBV29-1 and TRBJ2-7, with D uncertain. This CDR3 has 12 residues. From germline, CDR1 is SQVTM and CDR2 ANQGSEA. Trimming removed 4 bases from V and 3 bases from J, with 10 bases in between. DNA of the CDR3: TGCAGCGTTGCAGGCAAACTCTACGAGCAGTACTTC. Translation gives CSVAGKLYEQYF.